The 29 T cell receptor beta chains in this list originate from one sample, sequenced in a study of cytomegalovirus exposure and HLA in healthy donors. Both 60 Vbeta primers and 13 Jbeta primers went into the PCR. Clones were read by immunoSEQ multiplex PCR, and TCRdb kept only the in-frame ones, dropping some. Seen here are tens of thousands of clones, roughly 82% observed once, and the top ten hold around 3.6%. The sequenced material came from PBMCs. Receptors originate from a woman in her late teens or twenties in good health and CMV-seronegative.

This sequence joins TRBV7-9 and TRBJ2-1; 9 bases are a match to TRBD2. Germline CDR1 is SEHNR and CDR2 is FQNEAQ (reference sequence). The CDR3 extends over 19 amino acids. The J segment lost 2 bases and the V segment lost 11 bases, leaving 22 bases of the junction unmatched. CDR3 sequence (DNA): TGTGCCTGTGGGGAGAAATGGGGCGGGGGGGCCACCCCCTACAATGAGCAGTTCTTC. Its translation is CACGEKWGGGATPYNEQFF. Drawing the rest from reference TRBV7-9 and TRBJ2-1, the complete variable domain is DTGVSQNPRHKITKRGQNVTFRCDPISEHNRLYWYRQTLGQGPEFLTYFQNEAQLEKSRLLSDRFSAERPKGSFSTLEIQRTEQGDSAMYLCACGEKWGGGATPYNEQFFGPGTRLTVL.

The chain recombines TRBV7-2 with TRBJ2-5; TRBD2 agrees at 8 bases. V lost 4 bases, J lost 4 bases, and 8 bases stayed unmatched. Germline lookup yields CDR1 SGHTA and CDR2 FQGNSA. CDR3 length equals 15 residues. CDR3 residues: CASSSPRLASETQYF. In nucleotides, the CDR3 is TGTGCCAGCAGCTCGCCCCGACTAGCGTCAGAGACCCAGTACTTC.

The chain joins TRBV6-5 to TRBJ1-1; 8 nucleotides match TRBD1. Germline V gene lookup returns CDR1 MNHEY and CDR2 SVGAGI. This CDR3 contains 16 residues. With V trimmed by 4 bases and J by 4 bases, 11 bases remained unmatched. The CDR3 DNA follows: TGTGCCAGCAGTTTCCCAGGGGGCAGGGTGGGCACTGAAGCTTTCTTT. Translation: CASSFPGGRVGTEAFF.

V gene TRBV7-2 combines with J gene TRBJ2-1; 12 bases match TRBD2. Losses at the gene ends were 4 bases for V and 6 bases for J; bases not matched to a gene: 10. The CDR3 runs 17 residues. Germline CDR1 is SGHTA and CDR2 is FQGNSA. The CDR3 DNA reads as TGTGCCAGCAGCTCCCTGGGACTAGCGGGTTATGGCAATGAGCAGTTCTTC. It specifies CASSSLGLAGYGNEQFF.

The chain has TRBV9 and TRBJ2-7; the D is unclear. Trimming cost V 1 base and J 0 bases, with 11 bases left between them. The germline V gene has CDR1 SGDLS and CDR2 YYNGEE. The CDR3 extends over 15 amino acids. CDR3 in amino acids: CASSVTPGSSYEQYF. CDR3 coding DNA: TGTGCCAGCAGCGTAACTCCGGGTAGCTCCTACGAGCAGTACTTC.

The rearrangement joins TRBV9 to TRBJ2-2; tentative D call: TRBD1 (6 bases). CDR1 SGDLS and CDR2 YYNGEE come from the germline V gene. Trimming removed 0 bases from V and 4 bases from J, with 13 bases in between. CDR3 length: 16 residues. The CDR3 DNA sequence: TGTGCCAGCAGCGTAGAAGGTGGGGGCATCACCGGGGAGCTGTTTTTT. Translation gives CASSVEGGGITGELFF.

The rearrangement uses TRBV7-7 and TRBJ2-2; D not resolved. Germline CDR1 and CDR2: SSHAT and FNYEAQ (reference sequence). Trimming cost V 6 bases and J 6 bases, with 8 bases left between them. The CDR3 has 12 residues. CDR3 sequence (DNA): TGTGCCAGCAGTTCCAACTCCGGGGAGCTGTTTTTT. This encodes CASSSNSGELFF.

The chain combines TRBV19 with TRBJ2-7; TRBD1 matches at 7 bases. After removal of 0 bases from V and 6 bases from J, the junction contained 23 bases not matched to a gene. CDR1 is LNHDA, CDR2 SQIVND, per germline (reference sequence). The CDR3 length is 20 residues. The CDR3 here is CASSIDRKSGGPRRASEQYF. In nucleotides, the CDR3 is TGTGCCAGTAGTATAGATCGAAAGTCAGGGGGTCCCCGGCGGGCTAGCGAGCAGTACTTC.

The chain joins TRBV6-5 to TRBJ2-5; possibly TRBD2 for D (6 bases). The DNA end lines up better with TRBJ2-7; the J call may be wrong. Germline V gene lookup returns CDR1 MNHEY and CDR2 SVGAGI. This CDR3 has 15 amino acids. The DNA for the CDR3 is TGTGCCAGCAGTTGGGCAGGAGGGAGCTCCTACGAGCAGTACTTC. Its protein is CASSWAGGSSYEQYF.

The rearrangement uses TRBV5-5 and TRBJ2-5, with D maybe TRBD1 (6 bases). The CDR3 extends over 19 amino acids. V lost 3 bases and J lost 5, with 29 bases in between. Germline V lookup: CDR1 SGHKS, CDR2 YYEKEE (reference sequence). In DNA form, the CDR3 reads TGTGCCAGCAGCTCGTCCCGGGACACGTTCGGCACGTTCATCGAGACCCAGTACTTC. Its translation is CASSSSRDTFGTFIETQYF.

The V and J genes are TRBV4-3 and TRBJ2-1; TRBD2 matches at 8 bases. J lost 2 bases, V lost 0 bases, and 6 bases had no gene match. The CDR3 extends over 17 amino acids. Germline V CDR1 and CDR2: LGHNA, YSLEER. The CDR3: CASSQDPVAGPYNEQFF. The CDR3, as DNA: TGCGCCAGCAGCCAAGATCCCGTAGCGGGACCCTACAATGAGCAGTTCTTC.

J is TRBJ2-1 and V is TRBV7-3; 10 bases agree with TRBD2. The J segment lost 4 bases and the V segment lost 4 bases, leaving 13 bases of the junction unmatched. CDR3 length equals 18 residues. Per germline, CDR1 SGHTA and CDR2 FQGTGA. CDR3 protein: CASSSQPNLAGVYNEQFF. The CDR3 nucleotides read TGTGCCAGCAGCTCCCAGCCAAACCTAGCGGGGGTTTACAATGAGCAGTTCTTC.

This clone appeared once. V usage is TRBV7-2 and J usage is TRBJ2-7; possible D gene TRBD2, 5 bases. Per the germline V gene, CDR1 is SGHTA and CDR2 is FQGNSA. CDR3 length equals 13 residues. The ends were cut back, 1 base at V and 4 bases at J, with 8 bases in the middle. Here the CDR3 reads CASSLEEVYEQYF. For the CDR3, the DNA is TGTGCCAGCAGCTTAGAGGAGGTATACGAGCAGTACTTC. The variable domain in full, completed from reference TRBV7-2 and TRBJ2-7, reads GAGVSQSPSNKVTEKGKDVELRCDPISGHTALYWYRQSLGQGLEFLIYFQGNSAPDKSGLPSDRFSAERTGGSVSTLTIQRTQQEDSAVYLCASSLEEVYEQYFGPGTRLTVT.

The DNA for the CDR3 is TGTGCCAGCAGTCTACAGGAGTCCTACGAGCAGTACTTC. Residues: CASSLQESYEQYF. This sequence joins TRBV27 and TRBJ2-7; TRBD1 is a possible D gene (5 bases). V lost 5 bases and J lost 1, with 9 bases in between. The germline CDR1 and CDR2 sequences are MNHEY and SMNVEV (reference sequence). This CDR3 spans 13 amino acids.

The V and J genes are TRBV28 and TRBJ2-6; 12 nucleotides agree with TRBD1. Losses at the gene ends were 6 bases for V and 4 bases for J; bases not matched to a gene: 7. This CDR3 has 17 amino acids. CDR1 and CDR2 (germline): MDHEN, SYDVKM. The CDR3 loop is CASRPGQGALGANVLTF. For the CDR3, the DNA is TGTGCCAGCAGACCGGGACAGGGGGCGTTGGGGGCCAACGTCCTGACTTTC. The whole variable domain, remainder taken from reference TRBV28 and TRBJ2-6, is DVKVTQSSRYLVKRTGEKVFLECVQDMDHENMFWYRQDPGLGLRLIYFSYDVKMKEKGDIPEGYSVSREKKERFSLILESASTNQTSMYLCASRPGQGALGANVLTFGAGSRLTVL.

The rearrangement joins TRBV11-2 to TRBJ2-7, with TRBD1 matching 7 bases. Trimming removed 5 bases from V and 4 bases from J; junction bases left unmatched: 11. The CDR3 totals 15 residues. Per germline, CDR1 SGHAT and CDR2 FQNNGV. CDR3: CASSLNGQADYEQYF. CDR3 DNA: TGTGCCAGCAGCCTCAATGGACAGGCGGATTACGAGCAGTACTTC.

The J gene is TRBJ2-7, the V gene TRBV4-3; D is possibly TRBD2 (7 bases). The CDR3 has 15 amino acids. Germline V gene data show CDR1 as LGHNA and CDR2 as YSLEER. V lost 4 bases and J 2 bases, leaving 15 bases between the germline ends. CDR3 sequence reads: CASSLSAGAPYEQYF. The DNA of the CDR3 is TGCGCCAGCAGCCTAAGTGCGGGGGCGCCCTACGAGCAGTACTTC.

The V gene is TRBV9, the J gene TRBJ2-3, with TRBD2 identical over 8 bases. The CDR3 covers 14 residues. The V and J ends lost 3 bases and 5 bases, in that order; junction bases with no gene match: 5. CDR1 and CDR2 from the germline V gene are SGDLS and YYNGEE. CDR3 protein: CASSGSGMGDTQYF. The CDR3 DNA reads as TGTGCCAGCAGCGGTAGCGGGATGGGAGATACGCAGTATTTT.

The V and J genes are TRBV7-2 and TRBJ2-3, with 8 bases matching TRBD1. The CDR3 length is 14 residues. The ends lost 5 bases at V and 0 bases at J; junction bases unmatched: 1. CDR1 SGHTA and CDR2 FQGNSA come from the germline V gene. The CDR3 sequence is CASSRDRSTDTQYF. The CDR3 region has the DNA TGTGCCAGCAGCCGGGACAGGAGCACAGATACGCAGTATTTT.

The chain's CDR3 is CASSASRVTGELFF. For the CDR3, the DNA is TGTGCCAGCAGCGCCAGCCGGGTCACCGGGGAGCTGTTTTTT. V and J are TRBV11-1 and TRBJ2-2; D remains unclear. The CDR3 spans 14 residues. CDR1 is SGHAT, CDR2 FQDESV, per germline (reference sequence). The ends were cut back, 5 bases at V and 4 bases at J, with 11 bases in the middle.

The rearrangement links TRBV4-2 to TRBJ2-1; no clear D. V gave up 4 bases and J gave up 9 bases, with 13 bases separating them. The CDR3 loop spans 13 amino acids. In germline, CDR1 is LGHNA, CDR2 YNFKEQ. The CDR3 nucleotides read TGTGCCAGCAGCCCGAAGAGGTGGATTGAGCAGTTCTTC. Its translation: CASSPKRWIEQFF.

The V gene is TRBV21-1, the J gene TRBJ1-2. TRBV21-1 is a pseudogene segment. The CDR3 loop spans 16 amino acids. The CDR3 DNA is TGTGCCAGCAGCCAAGCGCCTCGGCGGGTTAACTATGGCTACACCTTC. Protein product: CASSQAPRRVNYGYTF.

Regarding this clone: An end of the junction does not agree with germline; a read error may underlie this. The chain is built from TRBV5-1 and TRBJ1-2; 8 nucleotides agree with TRBD1. The CDR3 has 12 residues. Germline CDR1 is SGHRS and CDR2 is YFSETQ. The CDR3 here is CASSERTGPSAF. CDR3 coding DNA: TGCGCCAGCAGCGAGCGGACAGGGCCCTCCGCCTTC.

V and J are TRBV7-9 and TRBJ2-7; D not certain. Germline V gene sequence: CDR1 SEHNR, CDR2 FQNEAQ (reference sequence). This CDR3 comprises 13 residues. V lost 5 bases, J lost 2 bases, and 10 bases lay in between. The CDR3 loop is CASSLPETYEQYF. CDR3 nucleotide sequence: TGTGCCAGCAGCCTTCCTGAGACCTACGAGCAGTACTTC.

The chain is built from TRBV5-1 and TRBJ2-2, with 14 bases matching TRBD2. The germline V gene encodes CDR1 SGHRS and CDR2 YFSETQ. The CDR3 sequence is 18 residues long. The J segment lost 6 bases and the V segment lost 0 bases, leaving 7 bases of the junction unmatched. The CDR3 DNA sequence: TGCGCCAGCAGCTTGGACGGGACTAGCGGGAGTGGGGCCGGGGAGCTGTTTTTT. It specifies CASSLDGTSGSGAGELFF.

The J gene is TRBJ2-2, the V gene TRBV18, with TRBD1 matching over 7 bases. Germline assignment: CDR1 KGHSH and CDR2 LQKENI. V dropped 3 bases and J dropped 3; count of bases not matched to a gene: 4. The CDR3 extends over 15 amino acids. The CDR3 spells CASSPTGRDTGELFF. The CDR3 nucleotides are TGTGCCAGCTCACCGACAGGGCGAGACACCGGGGAGCTGTTTTTT.

CDR3 region: CASTGLAGGSGELFF. CDR3 coding DNA: TGTGCCAGTACCGGACTAGCGGGAGGTTCCGGGGAGCTGTTTTTT. This chain uses TRBV19 with TRBJ2-2, with 14 bases fitting TRBD2. The trim removed 7 bases at V and 6 bases at J, leaving 4 bases unmatched. The CDR3 runs to 15 residues. Germline V gene data show CDR1 as LNHDA and CDR2 as SQIVND (reference sequence).

The chain carries TRBV4-1 and TRBJ2-1, with D hard to call. CDR3 length equals 15 residues. CDR1 and CDR2 from the germline V gene are MGHRA and YSYEKL. V lost 0 bases, J lost 6 bases, and 12 bases lay in between. This CDR3 is CASSQEVSSLNEQFF. The DNA of the CDR3 is TGCGCCAGCAGCCAAGAGGTGTCCAGTCTCAATGAGCAGTTCTTC.

This clone has just a few counts. The rearrangement links TRBV4-1 to TRBJ1-4, with TRBD1 matching over 7 bases. The CDR3 covers 14 residues. Unmatched junction bases numbered 5, after V lost 4 bases and J lost 6 bases. Germline lookup yields CDR1 MGHRA and CDR2 YSYEKL. CDR3 sequence: CASSPQGVDEKLFF. In DNA form, the CDR3 reads TGCGCCAGCAGCCCCCAGGGGGTAGATGAAAAACTGTTTTTT.